These 13 T cell receptor beta chains originate from one sample sequenced in a study of blood T cell repertoires in COVID-19 (TCRdb year 2020). The library was generated by the immunoSEQ multiplex PCR assay. TCRdb took this table from immuneACCESS and kept in-frame rearrangements with V and J called. Such tables lack part of the clones; where checked against another copy, unresolved V genes explain under half of the gap, and the rest is unexplained. In this sample the table shows about 210,000 clones, about nine tenths of which occur a single time. Around 1.6% of the sample rests with the top ten. Sequencing was performed on peripheral blood. These receptors originate from a man aged 65 to 79 with acute or convalescent COVID-19.

This chain joins TRBV7-9 and TRBJ1-1, with D possibly matching TRBD1 (5 bases). The CDR3 contains 14 residues. Trimming removed 5 bases from V and 1 base from J, with 11 bases in between. CDR1 and CDR2 (germline): SEHNR, FQNEAQ (reference sequence). CDR3 residues: CASSAGGSNTEAFF. CDR3 sequence (DNA): TGTGCCAGCAGCGCCGGGGGGTCGAACACTGAAGCTTTCTTT.

The rearrangement links TRBV7-9 to TRBJ1-1, with 7 nucleotides matching TRBD1. Looked up from germline, CDR1 is SEHNR and CDR2 is FQNEAQ (reference sequence). This CDR3 contains 13 residues. With V trimmed by 5 bases and J by 7 bases, 7 bases remained unmatched. CDR3 sequence (DNA): TGTGCCAGCAGCGCTACAGGGGTGAGTGAAGCTTTCTTT. This sequence encodes CASSATGVSEAFF.

This chain joins TRBV30 and TRBJ1-6, with a weak D call TRBD1 (6 bases). Germline CDR1 reads GTSNPN; CDR2 reads SVGIG (reference sequence). The CDR3 extends over 13 amino acids. Trimming stripped 2 bases from V and 10 bases from J, with 12 bases between. CDR3 sequence reads: CAWSREGGSPLHF. The CDR3 DNA reads TGTGCCTGGAGTAGGGAAGGGGGATCACCCCTCCACTTT.

The V call is TRBV15, the J call TRBJ1-5, with D unresolved. The CDR3 extends over 12 amino acids. Deletions cut 4 bases from V and 10 bases from J, with 11 bases between. The germline V gene has CDR1 LNHNV and CDR2 YYDKDF (reference sequence). The CDR3 region is CATSTLGGPQHF. In nucleotides, the CDR3 is TGTGCCACCAGCACCCTAGGAGGTCCCCAGCATTTT.

This chain connects TRBV10-3 to TRBJ2-2; D might be TRBD2 (6 bases). Germline CDR1 ENHRY, CDR2 SYGVKD. CDR3 length equals 14 residues. Trimming took 5 bases from V and 2 from J, leaving 9 bases between them. CDR3 DNA sequence: TGTGCCATCAGTCCCGGGACTAACACCGGGGAGCTGTTTTTT. This translates into CAISPGTNTGELFF.

The J gene is TRBJ2-1, the V gene TRBV7-3, with a tentative D call TRBD2 (5 bases). Trimming shortened V by 0 bases and J by 6 bases, and 9 bases separated the two germline ends. There are 14 residues in the CDR3. The germline V gene encodes CDR1 SGHTA and CDR2 FQGTGA. CDR3 in DNA: TGTGCCAGCAGCTTAACGCTAGCACCCAATGAGCAGTTCTTC. Translating it yields CASSLTLAPNEQFF.

V gene TRBV13 combines with J gene TRBJ1-4; a possible D gene is TRBD1 (6 bases). This CDR3 region has 14 residues. V lost 6 bases to trimming and J lost 3 bases, with 11 bases between them. CDR1 is PRHDT, CDR2 FYEKMQ, per germline (reference sequence). The CDR3 nucleotides read TGTGCCAGCAGAGTGAAGGGGGCTAATGAAAAACTGTTTTTT. Its translation: CASRVKGANEKLFF.

This clone occurred a few times. The rearrangement links TRBV6-2 or TRBV6-3 to TRBJ2-7; TRBD1 matches at 9 bases. From germline, CDR1 is MNHEY and CDR2 SVGEGT. There are 14 residues in the CDR3. V dropped 1 base and J dropped 5; count of bases not matched to a gene: 3. Here the CDR3 reads CASSYYRGPHEQYF. The CDR3 DNA reads TGTGCCAGCAGTTACTACAGGGGGCCCCACGAGCAGTACTTC.

The count of this clone is one. V usage is TRBV4-3 and J usage is TRBJ1-6, with 8 bases lining up with TRBD1. Germline CDR1 reads LGHNA; CDR2 reads YSLEER. The trim removed 4 bases at V and 10 bases at J, leaving 12 bases unmatched. The CDR3 spans 16 residues. The CDR3 reads CASSLFYLDRGSPLHF. The CDR3 nucleotides read TGCGCCAGCAGCCTCTTCTACCTAGACAGGGGATCACCCCTCCACTTT.

The J gene is TRBJ2-7, the V gene TRBV7-8; possibly TRBD1 for D (5 bases). The CDR3 is 13 residues long. V was pared by 1 base and J by 3 bases, with 7 bases between. CDR1 SGHVS and CDR2 FQNEAQ come from the germline V gene. CDR3 nucleotide sequence: TGTGCCAGCAGCTTAGGACAGCACTACGAGCAGTACTTC. The encoded protein is CASSLGQHYEQYF.

The J gene is TRBJ1-5, the V gene TRBV6-2 or TRBV6-3, with a tentative D call TRBD1 (5 bases). CDR1 MNHEY and CDR2 SVGEGT come from the germline V gene. The CDR3 is made up of 16 amino acids. Between the trimmed V and J ends, which lost 0 bases and 2 bases, there was a span of 11 bases. The CDR3 DNA sequence: TGTGCCAGCAGTTACTCTGGCAGGGCCGGCAATCAGCCCCAGCATTTT. Translation: CASSYSGRAGNQPQHF.

The chain combines TRBV28 with TRBJ2-7; TRBD2 aligns across 9 bases. CDR3 length: 15 residues. The trim removed 3 bases at V and 2 bases at J, leaving 5 bases unmatched. CDR1 is MDHEN, CDR2 SYDVKM, per germline. The DNA for the CDR3 is TGTGCCAGCAGTTTGGCTAGCGGGGCAGCCTACGAGCAGTACTTC. Its translation is CASSLASGAAYEQYF.

V is TRBV5-4 and J is TRBJ2-7, with 13 bases aligning to TRBD2. From germline, CDR1 is SGHNT and CDR2 YYREEE (reference sequence). The CDR3 extends over 15 amino acids. Trimming removed 5 bases from V and 1 base from J; junction bases left unmatched: 3. CDR3 residues: CASRRGLAGSYEQYF. CDR3 nucleotides: TGTGCCAGCAGACGGGGACTAGCGGGGTCCTACGAGCAGTACTTC. Full variable domain (rest looked up from reference TRBV5-4 and TRBJ2-7): ETGVTQSPTHLIKTRGQQVTLRCSSQSGHNTVSWYQQALGQGPQFIFQYYREEENGRGNFPPRFSGLQFPNYSSELNVNALELDDSALYLCASRRGLAGSYEQYFGPGTRLTVT.